Listed here are 10 T cell receptor beta chains from one sample, sequenced in a study of control samples from healthy donors and cancer patients. TCRdb's copy holds only in-frame clones and misses some; the assay was immunoSEQ multiplex PCR. In the table there are roughly 86,000 clones, roughly 91% of which are singletons. The specimen was blood. These TCRs come from a man aged 25 to 40 in good health.

The rearrangement links TRBV7-2 to TRBJ1-5; no reliable D call. Trimming cost V 5 bases and J 9 bases, with 20 bases left between them. This CDR3 spans 15 amino acids. Germline assignment: CDR1 SGHTA and CDR2 FQGNSA. The CDR3 nucleotides read TGTGCCAGCAGCACCGACGAGGCGCCCGACTGGCCCCAGCATTTT. Residues: CASSTDEAPDWPQHF.

The rearrangement joins TRBV7-3 to TRBJ2-1, with D perhaps matching TRBD2 (5 bases). This CDR3 spans 14 amino acids. The V end lost 1 base, the J end lost 8 bases, and 12 bases lay between the germline ends. The germline V gene has CDR1 SGHTA and CDR2 FQGTGA. The CDR3 region is CASSLIGDKDEQFF. CDR3 bases: TGTGCCAGCAGCTTAATCGGGGATAAGGATGAGCAGTTCTTC.

The V gene is TRBV29-1, the J gene TRBJ1-5, with 9 bases fitting TRBD1. V lost 6 bases and J lost 1; bases outside the gene matches: 10. Looked up from germline, CDR1 is SQVTM and CDR2 is ANQGSEA. This CDR3 region has 16 residues. CDR3 residues: CSVGLGQGGSNQPQHF. In DNA, the CDR3 is TGCAGCGTCGGCTTGGGACAGGGTGGCAGCAATCAGCCCCAGCATTTT.

The CDR3 region is CASSPGADTQYF. The DNA for the CDR3 is TGTGCCAGCAGTCCAGGCGCAGATACGCAGTATTTT. The chain is built from TRBV12-3 or TRBV12-4 and TRBJ2-3; D not resolved. The CDR3 is made up of 12 amino acids. With 5 bases removed from V and 4 bases from J, the gap between germline ends came to 7 bases.

The V and J genes are TRBV7-3 and TRBJ1-1; 7 bases align to TRBD1. The V and J ends lost 2 bases and 6 bases, in that order; junction bases with no gene match: 6. Germline V lookup: CDR1 SGHTA, CDR2 FQGTGA. The length of the CDR3 is 14 residues. The CDR3 reads CASSLYEGAAEAFF. The DNA of the CDR3 is TGTGCCAGCAGCTTATACGAGGGGGCAGCTGAAGCTTTCTTT. Filled out from reference TRBV7-3 and TRBJ1-1, the complete variable domain reads GAGVSQTPSNKVTEKGKYVELRCDPISGHTALYWYRQSLGQGPEFLIYFQGTGAADDSGLPNDRFFAVRPEGSVSTLKIQRTERGDSAVYLCASSLYEGAAEAFFGQGTRLTVV.

This clone has only a few counts. The junction and the germline gene differ at one end; a read error may be behind it. V and J are TRBV9 and TRBJ1-4, with TRBD1 as a possible D gene (5 bases). The CDR3 spans 12 residues. CDR1 and CDR2 from the germline V gene are SGDLS and YYNGEE. The CDR3 nucleotides read TGTGCCAGCAGCGCCCCCTACCGGGACGTAGCTTTT. Residues: CASSAPYRDVAF.

This clone has a handful of counts. The CDR3: CASSHGTGVHSPLHF. The CDR3, as DNA: TGTGCCAGCAGCCACGGAACCGGGGTTCATTCACCCCTCCACTTT. The chain recombines TRBV3-1 (or the pseudogene TRBV3-2) with TRBJ1-6, with unresolved D. Trimming cost V 3 bases and J 8 bases, with 14 bases left between them. Germline CDR1 LGHDT, CDR2 YNNKEL (reference sequence). This CDR3 region has 15 residues.

This chain uses TRBV29-1 with TRBJ1-4, with D possibly TRBD1 on 5 matching bases. The V end lost 4 bases, the J end lost 8 bases, and 14 bases lay between the germline ends. The CDR3 has 13 residues. Germline V gene lookup returns CDR1 SQVTM and CDR2 ANQGSEA. In nucleotides, the CDR3 is TGCAGCGTTGCCCTAGGGCCAGGGGAAAAACTGTTTTTT. Translated, it gives CSVALGPGEKLFF. The full variable domain, rest sourced from reference TRBV29-1 and TRBJ1-4, is SAVISQKPSRDICQRGTSLTIQCQVDSQVTMMFWYRQQPGQSLTLIATANQGSEATYESGFVIDKFPISRPNLTFSTLTVSNMSPEDSSIYLCSVALGPGEKLFFGSGTQLSVL.

The chain links TRBV30 to TRBJ1-2; TRBD1 is a possible D gene (6 bases). In germline, CDR1 is GTSNPN, CDR2 SVGIG (reference sequence). V gave up 0 bases and J gave up 6 bases, with 8 bases separating them. This CDR3 region has 12 residues. CDR3 region: CAWSVQGDGYTF. In DNA form, the CDR3 reads TGTGCCTGGAGTGTACAGGGTGATGGCTACACCTTC.

The chain couples TRBV25-1 to TRBJ1-2, with 9 positions matching TRBD1. The ends lost 2 bases at V and 6 bases at J; junction bases unmatched: 10. This CDR3 spans 16 amino acids. Germline V gene sequence: CDR1 MGHDK, CDR2 SYGVNS. This CDR3 is CASSEVLTGTGNGYTF. In nucleotides, the CDR3 is TGTGCCAGCAGTGAAGTCTTGACCGGGACAGGGAATGGCTACACCTTC.